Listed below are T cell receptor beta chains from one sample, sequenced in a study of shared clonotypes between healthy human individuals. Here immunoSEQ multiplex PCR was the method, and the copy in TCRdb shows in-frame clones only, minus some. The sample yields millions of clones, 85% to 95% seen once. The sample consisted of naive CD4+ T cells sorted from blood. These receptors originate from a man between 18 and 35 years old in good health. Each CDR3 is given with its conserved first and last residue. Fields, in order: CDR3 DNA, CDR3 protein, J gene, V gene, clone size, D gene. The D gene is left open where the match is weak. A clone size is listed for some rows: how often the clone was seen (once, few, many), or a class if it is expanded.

cdr3_nt: TGCGCCAGCAGCTTTGGCAGGGGTAACGACGAGCAGTACTTC; cdr3_aa: CASSFGRGNDEQYF; j_call: TRBJ2-7; v_call: TRBV5-1; clone_size: -; d_call: -
cdr3_nt: TGCGCCAGCAGCCAAGATTTAGGTGTTAACTATGGCTACACCTTC; cdr3_aa: CASSQDLGVNYGYTF; j_call: TRBJ1-2; v_call: TRBV4-3; clone_size: -; d_call: -
cdr3_nt: TGTGCCAGCAGCTTAGTAGGGCAGGGGGACGAAAAACTGTTTTTT; cdr3_aa: CASSLVGQGDEKLFF; j_call: TRBJ1-4; v_call: TRBV11-2; clone_size: -; d_call: TRBD1
cdr3_nt: TGTGCCAGCTCCCTCGACACAGCTCGACGAAACACCATATATTTT; cdr3_aa: CASSLDTARRNTIYF; j_call: TRBJ1-3; v_call: TRBV18; clone_size: once; d_call: -
cdr3_nt: TGTGCCAGCAGTGGTAGTGCTGGAGGACCCACCGGGGAGCTGTTTTTT; cdr3_aa: CASSGSAGGPTGELFF; j_call: TRBJ2-2; v_call: TRBV6-1; clone_size: once; d_call: -
cdr3_nt: TGCGCCAGCAGCTTGGATGGGCCCTGGGGGGTCGAAGCTTTCTTT; cdr3_aa: CASSLDGPWGVEAFF; j_call: TRBJ1-1; v_call: TRBV5-1; clone_size: -; d_call: -
cdr3_nt: TGCGCCAGCAGCTCGGGAGGGACAGGAGACCTCTACACCTTC; cdr3_aa: CASSSGGTGDLYTF; j_call: TRBJ1-2; v_call: TRBV5-1; clone_size: -; d_call: TRBD1
cdr3_nt: TGTGCCAGTAGTACTCTCCAGGGAGATTCTAACTATGGCTACACCTTC; cdr3_aa: CASSTLQGDSNYGYTF; j_call: TRBJ1-2; v_call: TRBV19; clone_size: -; d_call: -
cdr3_nt: TGTGCCAGCAGCCTGAGGGCGGGGATTGAAGCTTTCTTT; cdr3_aa: CASSLRAGIEAFF; j_call: TRBJ1-1; v_call: TRBV11-2; clone_size: few; d_call: -
cdr3_nt: TGTGCCAGTAGTAACACCGGGACGTACCAAAACATTCAGTACTTC; cdr3_aa: CASSNTGTYQNIQYF; j_call: TRBJ2-4; v_call: TRBV19; clone_size: -; d_call: -
cdr3_nt: TGTGCCATCAGTGAGTCCGGGACAGGGGCCTTAGGGTATGGCTACACCTTC; cdr3_aa: CAISESGTGALGYGYTF; j_call: TRBJ1-2; v_call: TRBV10-3; clone_size: -; d_call: TRBD1
cdr3_nt: TGCAGCGTTGGTATACCGCCACCGGCTACCGGGGAGCTGTTTTTT; cdr3_aa: CSVGIPPPATGELFF; j_call: TRBJ2-2; v_call: TRBV29-1; clone_size: -; d_call: -
cdr3_nt: TGTGCCAGCAGTGTCGGGGAGGGATCCTACGAGCAGTACTTC; cdr3_aa: CASSVGEGSYEQYF; j_call: TRBJ2-7; v_call: TRBV2; clone_size: -; d_call: TRBD2
cdr3_nt: TGTGCCAGCAGCGTAGACGAGAGGAGCTACACCTTC; cdr3_aa: CASSVDERSYTF; j_call: TRBJ1-2; v_call: TRBV9; clone_size: once; d_call: -
cdr3_nt: TGTGCCAGCAGCTTATTCTACACCACAGATACGCAGTATTTT; cdr3_aa: CASSLFYTTDTQYF; j_call: TRBJ2-3; v_call: TRBV11-1; clone_size: -; d_call: -
cdr3_nt: TGCGCCAGCAGTACTAGACAGAACTATGGCTACACCTTC; cdr3_aa: CASSTRQNYGYTF; j_call: TRBJ1-2; v_call: TRBV5-1; clone_size: -; d_call: -
cdr3_nt: TGTGCCTGGAGTCTGTGGACTAATGAAAAACTGTTTTTT; cdr3_aa: CAWSLWTNEKLFF; j_call: TRBJ1-4; v_call: TRBV30; clone_size: -; d_call: -
cdr3_nt: TGTGCCAGCAGTGACCCCACAGGGTCGGGAACAGGCGGGGAGCTGTTTTTT; cdr3_aa: CASSDPTGSGTGGELFF; j_call: TRBJ2-2; v_call: TRBV2; clone_size: -; d_call: -
cdr3_nt: TGTGCCAGCAGACCCCCCAGGGGTACTAATGAAAAACTGTTTTTT; cdr3_aa: CASRPPRGTNEKLFF; j_call: TRBJ1-4; v_call: TRBV25-1; clone_size: -; d_call: -
cdr3_nt: TGTGCCAGCCGTGGGGGAGGGCCCGGCGGGGAGCTGTTTTTT; cdr3_aa: CASRGGGPGGELFF; j_call: TRBJ2-2; v_call: TRBV6-5; clone_size: -; d_call: TRBD2
cdr3_nt: TGCGCCAGCAGCCAACAGGGGGCAGGTGGAAACACCATATATTTT; cdr3_aa: CASSQQGAGGNTIYF; j_call: TRBJ1-3; v_call: TRBV4-1; clone_size: -; d_call: TRBD1
cdr3_nt: TGTGCCAGTAGTACCCACAGGGGTAATTCACCCCTCCACTTT; cdr3_aa: CASSTHRGNSPLHF; j_call: TRBJ1-6; v_call: TRBV19; clone_size: -; d_call: TRBD1
cdr3_nt: TGTGCCAGTTCGACAGGGAGGTTGACGAACACTGAAGCTTTCTTT; cdr3_aa: CASSTGRLTNTEAFF; j_call: TRBJ1-1; v_call: TRBV19; clone_size: -; d_call: TRBD1
cdr3_nt: TGTGCCAGCAGCTTAACGGGGGGACTACAAGAGACCCAGTACTTC; cdr3_aa: CASSLTGGLQETQYF; j_call: TRBJ2-5; v_call: TRBV7-3; clone_size: -; d_call: TRBD2